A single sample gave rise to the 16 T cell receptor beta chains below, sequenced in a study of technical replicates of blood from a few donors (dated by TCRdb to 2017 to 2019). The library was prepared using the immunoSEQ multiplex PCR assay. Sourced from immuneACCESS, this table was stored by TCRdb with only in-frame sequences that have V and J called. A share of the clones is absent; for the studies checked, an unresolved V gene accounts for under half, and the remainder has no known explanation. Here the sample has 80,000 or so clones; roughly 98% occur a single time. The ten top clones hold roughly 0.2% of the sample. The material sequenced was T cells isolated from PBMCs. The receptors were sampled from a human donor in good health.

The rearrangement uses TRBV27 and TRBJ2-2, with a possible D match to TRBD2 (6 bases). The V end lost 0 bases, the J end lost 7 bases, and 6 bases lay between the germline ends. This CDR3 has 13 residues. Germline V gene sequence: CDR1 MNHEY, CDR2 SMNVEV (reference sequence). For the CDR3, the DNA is TGTGCCAGCAGTTTATCGCGGGACGGGGAGCTGTTTTTT. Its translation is CASSLSRDGELFF.

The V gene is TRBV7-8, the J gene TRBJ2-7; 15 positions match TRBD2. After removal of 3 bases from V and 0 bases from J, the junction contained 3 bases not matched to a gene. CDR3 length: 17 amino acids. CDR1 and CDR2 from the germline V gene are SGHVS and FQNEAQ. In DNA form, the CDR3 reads TGTGCCAGCAGCTTCGGGACTAGCGGGGGGATCTCCTACGAGCAGTACTTC. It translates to CASSFGTSGGISYEQYF.

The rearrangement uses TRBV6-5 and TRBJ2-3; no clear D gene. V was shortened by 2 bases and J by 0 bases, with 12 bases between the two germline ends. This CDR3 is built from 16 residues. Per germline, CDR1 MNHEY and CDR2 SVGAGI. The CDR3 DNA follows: TGTGCCAGCAGTTACGCTCCGGGTGTCAGCACAGATACGCAGTATTTT. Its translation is CASSYAPGVSTDTQYF.

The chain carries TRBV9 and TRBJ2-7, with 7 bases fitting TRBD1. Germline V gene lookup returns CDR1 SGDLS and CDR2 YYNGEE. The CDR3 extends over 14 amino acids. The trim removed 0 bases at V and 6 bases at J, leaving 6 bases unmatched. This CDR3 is CASSVEARGSEQYF. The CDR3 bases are TGTGCCAGCAGCGTAGAAGCCAGGGGGAGCGAGCAGTACTTC.

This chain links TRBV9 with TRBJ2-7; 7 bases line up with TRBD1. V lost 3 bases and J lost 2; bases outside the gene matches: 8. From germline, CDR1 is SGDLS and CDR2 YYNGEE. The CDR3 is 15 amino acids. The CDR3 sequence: CASSGRDSQAYEQYF. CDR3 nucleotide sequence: TGTGCCAGCAGCGGTCGGGACAGTCAAGCCTACGAGCAGTACTTC.

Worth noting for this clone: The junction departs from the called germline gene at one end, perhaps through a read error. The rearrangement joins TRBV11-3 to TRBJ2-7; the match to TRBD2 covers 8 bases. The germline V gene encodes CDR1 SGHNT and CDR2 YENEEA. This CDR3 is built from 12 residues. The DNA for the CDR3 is TGTGCCAGCAGCCTTAAGCCAGCGGGAGTTCACTTC. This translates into CASSLKPAGVHF.

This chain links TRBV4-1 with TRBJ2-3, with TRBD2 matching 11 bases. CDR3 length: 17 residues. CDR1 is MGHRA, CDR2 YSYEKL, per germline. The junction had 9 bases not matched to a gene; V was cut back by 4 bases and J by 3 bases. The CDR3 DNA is TGCGCCAGCAGCCGTCCGCCGGGACTAGCGGAGACAGATACGCAGTATTTT. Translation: CASSRPPGLAETDTQYF.

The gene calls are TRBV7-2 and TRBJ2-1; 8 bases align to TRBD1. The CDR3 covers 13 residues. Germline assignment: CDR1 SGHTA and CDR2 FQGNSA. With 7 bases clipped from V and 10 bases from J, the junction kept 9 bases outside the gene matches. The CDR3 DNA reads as TGTGCCAGCATAAGACAGGGGTCCGGGGAGCAGTTCTTC. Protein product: CASIRQGSGEQFF.

CDR3 protein: CASSIPLYGYTF. The CDR3, as DNA: TGTGCCAGTAGTATCCCGTTGTATGGCTACACCTTC. The rearrangement uses TRBV19 and TRBJ1-2; D is ambiguous. Germline lookup yields CDR1 LNHDA and CDR2 SQIVND (reference sequence). Deletions cut 3 bases from V and 5 bases from J, with 7 bases between. CDR3 length: 12 residues.

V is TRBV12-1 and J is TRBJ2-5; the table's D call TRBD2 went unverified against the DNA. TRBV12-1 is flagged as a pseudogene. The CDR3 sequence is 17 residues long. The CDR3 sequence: CASSLGGTSGVIKTQYF. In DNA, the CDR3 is TGTGCCAGCAGCTTAGGGGGGACTAGCGGGGTTATAAAGACCCAGTACTTC.

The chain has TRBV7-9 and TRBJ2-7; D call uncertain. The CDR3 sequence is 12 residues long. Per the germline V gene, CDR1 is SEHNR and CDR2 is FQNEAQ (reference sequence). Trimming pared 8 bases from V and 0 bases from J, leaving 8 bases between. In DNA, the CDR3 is TGTGCCAGCGAAGGAGACTCCTACGAGCAGTACTTC. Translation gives CASEGDSYEQYF.

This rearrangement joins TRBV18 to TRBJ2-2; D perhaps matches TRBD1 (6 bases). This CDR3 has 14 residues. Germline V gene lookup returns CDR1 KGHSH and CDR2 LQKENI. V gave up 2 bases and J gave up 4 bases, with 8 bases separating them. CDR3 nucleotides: TGTGCCAGCTCACCAGGACAGACCACCGGGGAGCTGTTTTTT. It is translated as CASSPGQTTGELFF.

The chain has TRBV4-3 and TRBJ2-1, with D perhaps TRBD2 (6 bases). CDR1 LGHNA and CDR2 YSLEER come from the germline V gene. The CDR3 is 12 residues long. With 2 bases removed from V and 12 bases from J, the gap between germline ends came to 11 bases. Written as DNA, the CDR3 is TGCGCCAGCAGCCAATCCGCCGGGAGGCAGTTCTTC. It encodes CASSQSAGRQFF.

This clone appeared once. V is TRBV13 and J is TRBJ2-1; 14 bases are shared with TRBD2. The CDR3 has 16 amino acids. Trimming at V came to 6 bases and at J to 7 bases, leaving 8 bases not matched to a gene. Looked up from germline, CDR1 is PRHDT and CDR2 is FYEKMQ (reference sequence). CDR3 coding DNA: TGTGCCAGCAGTTTACCGGGACTAGCGGGAGTTAATGAGCAGTTCTTC. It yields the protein CASSLPGLAGVNEQFF. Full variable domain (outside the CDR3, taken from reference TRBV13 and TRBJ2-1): AAGVIQSPRHLIKEKRETATLKCYPIPRHDTVYWYQQGPGQDPQFLISFYEKMQSDKGSIPDRFSAQQFSDYHSELNMSSLELGDSALYFCASSLPGLAGVNEQFFGPGTRLTVL.

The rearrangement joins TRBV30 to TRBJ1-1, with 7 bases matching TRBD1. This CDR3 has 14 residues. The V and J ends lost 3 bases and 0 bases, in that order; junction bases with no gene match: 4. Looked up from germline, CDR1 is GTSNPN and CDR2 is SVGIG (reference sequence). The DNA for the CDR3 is TGTGCCTGGAGCGCTGGACAGGTGAACACTGAAGCTTTCTTT. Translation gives CAWSAGQVNTEAFF.

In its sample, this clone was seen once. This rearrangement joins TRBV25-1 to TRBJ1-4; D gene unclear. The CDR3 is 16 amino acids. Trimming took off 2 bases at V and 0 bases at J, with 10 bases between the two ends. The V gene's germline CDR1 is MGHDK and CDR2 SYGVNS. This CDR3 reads CASSEASGSTNEKLFF. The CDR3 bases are TGTGCCAGCAGTGAAGCATCGGGATCAACTAATGAAAAACTGTTTTTT.